The sequence of this T cell receptor (beta chain) was determined in a study of shared clonotypes between healthy human individuals. Study in general: Researchers assigned three CD4 naive, three CD4 memory, two CD8 naive and one CD8 memory plate to each donor.

Only in-frame clones appear in the TCRdb table, and some are missing; sequencing was by immunoSEQ multiplex PCR. The profile shows 2 million to 3 million clones, roughly nine tenths of them singletons. Regarding this clone: The antigen is undetermined.

Study results and caveats: Compared with clonotypes that all four donors shared, non-shared clonotypes had lower generation probabilities.

Germline V gene lookup returns CDR1 LNHDA and CDR2 SQIVND (reference sequence). The CDR3 totals 15 residues. V lost 3 bases to trimming and J lost 0 bases, with 9 bases between them. This TCR was sampled from a man between 18 and 29 years old in good health. Sequencing used naive CD4+ T cells sorted from blood. Described subset: CD45RA+ positively selected. The V call is TRBV19, the J call TRBJ2-1, with D possibly TRBD2 on 6 matching bases. This CDR3 is CASSIWGDSYNEQFF. The CDR3 DNA sequence: TGTGCCAGTAGTATCTGGGGGGACTCCTACAATGAGCAGTTCTTC.